A single sample is the source of the 5 T cell receptor beta chains below, sequenced in a study of cytomegalovirus exposure and HLA in healthy donors. Primers: 60 Vbeta forward and 13 Jbeta reverse. Using immunoSEQ multiplex PCR, the repertoire was profiled, and TCRdb retains in-frame clones only, with some absent. The sample has 100,000 or so clones; approximately 65% are singletons. Sequenced sample: PBMCs. Every receptor here comes from a woman in her twenties or thirties in good health and CMV-seropositive.

The chain has TRBV29-1 and TRBJ1-1, with D unclear. V lost 4 bases and J 6 bases, leaving 15 bases between the germline ends. The CDR3 is 13 residues long. Germline V gene lookup returns CDR1 SQVTM and CDR2 ANQGSEA. The CDR3 sequence is CSVVAATGAEAFF. DNA for the CDR3: TGCAGCGTTGTTGCAGCGACCGGCGCTGAAGCTTTCTTT.

This chain links TRBV7-2 with TRBJ2-1; 8 nucleotides line up with TRBD2. V was pared by 6 bases and J by 0 bases, with 7 bases of the junction left unmatched. The V gene's germline CDR1 is SGHTA and CDR2 FQGNSA. The CDR3 has 16 residues. The CDR3 coding sequence is TGTGCCAGCAGGGATAGCGGGGAGCACTCCTACAATGAGCAGTTCTTC. Protein sequence: CASRDSGEHSYNEQFF.

The chain is built from TRBV2 and TRBJ2-1; 8 bases agree with TRBD2. The germline gives CDR1 SNHLY, CDR2 FYNNEI. CDR3 size: 16 residues. Trimming at V came to 2 bases and at J to 1 base, leaving 4 bases not matched to a gene. The CDR3 loop is CASSEFGGVSYNEQFF. The CDR3 region has the DNA TGTGCCAGCAGTGAATTCGGGGGGGTGTCCTACAATGAGCAGTTCTTC.

The V and J genes are TRBV5-1 and TRBJ1-1, with D tentatively TRBD1 (6 bases). There are 12 residues in the CDR3. Germline lookup yields CDR1 SGHRS and CDR2 YFSETQ. V lost 2 bases, J lost 7 bases, and 9 bases lay in between. Here the CDR3 DNA reads TGCGCCAGCAGCTTAGACAGGTTTGAAGCTTTCTTT. Translating gives CASSLDRFEAFF.

This clone was counted a single time. The J gene is TRBJ1-5, the V gene TRBV5-6; a weak D match, TRBD1 (5 bases). From germline, CDR1 is SGHDT and CDR2 YYEEEE. The V and J ends lost 0 bases and 3 bases respectively, with 13 bases between them. The CDR3 sequence is 16 residues long. The CDR3 DNA is TGTGCCAGCAGCTTGGCGCGGTCAGGGCACAATCAGCCCCAGCATTTT. This encodes CASSLARSGHNQPQHF.